This T cell receptor beta chain was identified during a study of T cells in Graves' hyperthyroidism and ophthalmopathy. For the study at large: At initial diagnosis, before any treatment had begun, peripheral blood was obtained. Study-wide results and caveats: Among thyroid clonotypes expanded above 0.001, most also appeared in blood.

The CDR3 regions of TCR beta were amplified from RNA transcripts. Primed by the HTBI set, a first-round RT-PCR was run on the TCR CDR3. From the multiplex PCR reads, TCRdb called clonotypes with MiXCR, one entry per CDR3 protein. The sample yields roughly 380,000 distinct CDR3 sequences, approximately 15% seen once. CDR1 and CDR2 (germline): MNHNS, SASEGT. The CDR3 sequence is 14 residues long. The V and J ends lost 6 bases and 3 bases, in that order; junction bases with no gene match: 7. This clonotype has just a few counts. Its antigen is still unknown. J is TRBJ2-5 and V is TRBV6-1; 7 bases are a match to TRBD1. This clonotype was sampled from a woman in her late teens or twenties with Graves' hyperthyroidism. The sequencing input was blood. CDR3 amino acids: CASSQWTGEETQYF. CDR3 coding DNA: TGTGCCAGCAGCCAATGGACAGGTGAAGAGACCCAGTACTTC.